This record concerns one TCR beta chain sequence. Some clones are missing from TCRdb's copy, which holds only in-frame ones; the method was immunoSEQ multiplex PCR. The sample shows approximately 250,000 clones, roughly nine tenths of them seen only once. The data are from a study of Ad26.COV2.S vaccination and SARS-CoV-2 variants. The treatment denotes: approximately 18 received Ad26.COV2.S at low or high dose, single or two shots; about 5 received placebo; per-sample allocation not given. Collection of the samples took place on day 63 after the first injection of vaccine or placebo. CDR1 is SGHRS and CDR2 is YFSETQ in the germline V gene. V lost 4 bases and J 5 bases, leaving 17 bases between the germline ends. This CDR3 comprises 15 residues.

The clonotype originates from a person between 18 and 65 years old who received the Ad26.COV2.S COVID-19 vaccine or a placebo. The sequencing here drew on peripheral blood, taken in a trial of Ad26.COV2.S vaccine versus placebo. The chain couples TRBV5-1 to TRBJ2-3; no reliable D call. CDR3 sequence: CASSEVAFGRDTQYF. The CDR3 nucleotides are TGCGCCAGCAGCGAGGTGGCCTTTGGTAGAGATACGCAGTATTTT.